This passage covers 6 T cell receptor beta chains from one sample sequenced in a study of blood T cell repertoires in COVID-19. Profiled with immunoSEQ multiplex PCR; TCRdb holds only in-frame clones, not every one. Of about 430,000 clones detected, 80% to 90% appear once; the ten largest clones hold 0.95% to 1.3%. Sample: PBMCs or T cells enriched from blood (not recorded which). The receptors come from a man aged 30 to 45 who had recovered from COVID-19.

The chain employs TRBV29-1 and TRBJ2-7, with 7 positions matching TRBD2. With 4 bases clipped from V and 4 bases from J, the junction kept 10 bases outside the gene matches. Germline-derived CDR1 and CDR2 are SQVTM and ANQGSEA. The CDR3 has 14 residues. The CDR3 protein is CSVVFSGRLYEQYF. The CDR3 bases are TGCAGCGTTGTTTTTAGCGGGCGGTTATACGAGCAGTACTTC.

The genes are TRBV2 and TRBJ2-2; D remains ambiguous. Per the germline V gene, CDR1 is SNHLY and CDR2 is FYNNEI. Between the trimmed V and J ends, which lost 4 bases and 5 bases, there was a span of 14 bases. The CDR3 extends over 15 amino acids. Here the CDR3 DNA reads TGTGCCAGCAGTGTGTGGCAGAGCGAGACCGGGGAGCTGTTTTTT. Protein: CASSVWQSETGELFF.

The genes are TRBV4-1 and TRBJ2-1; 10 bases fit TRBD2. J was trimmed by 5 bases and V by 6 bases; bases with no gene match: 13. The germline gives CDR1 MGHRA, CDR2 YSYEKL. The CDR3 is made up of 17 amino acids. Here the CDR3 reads CASRPSGSLLRDNEQFF. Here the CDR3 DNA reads TGCGCCAGCAGACCTAGCGGGAGCCTACTAAGAGACAATGAGCAGTTCTTC.

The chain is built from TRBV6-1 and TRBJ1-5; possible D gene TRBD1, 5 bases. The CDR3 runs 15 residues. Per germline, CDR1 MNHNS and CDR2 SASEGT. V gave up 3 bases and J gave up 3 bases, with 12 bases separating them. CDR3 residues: CASSDQGTLNQPQHF. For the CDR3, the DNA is TGTGCCAGCAGTGACCAGGGCACTCTCAATCAGCCCCAGCATTTT.

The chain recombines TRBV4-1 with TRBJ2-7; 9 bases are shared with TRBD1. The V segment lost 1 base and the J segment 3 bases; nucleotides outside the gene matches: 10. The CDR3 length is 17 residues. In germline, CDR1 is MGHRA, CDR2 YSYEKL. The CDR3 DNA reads TGCGCCAGCAGCCAAGTGGGGGGGGGACAGGGTCACTACGAGCAGTACTTC. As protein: CASSQVGGGQGHYEQYF.

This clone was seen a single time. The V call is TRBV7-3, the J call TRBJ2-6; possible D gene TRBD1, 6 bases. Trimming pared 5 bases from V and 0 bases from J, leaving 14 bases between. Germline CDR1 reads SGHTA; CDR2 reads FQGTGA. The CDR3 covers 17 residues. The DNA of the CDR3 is TGTGCCAGCAGCCCATCCGGGACAAGCTCTGGGGCCAACGTCCTGACTTTC. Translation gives CASSPSGTSSGANVLTF.